The 18 T cell receptor beta chains given below trace back to one sample, sequenced in a study of blood T cell repertoires in COVID-19. The assay was immunoSEQ multiplex PCR, and TCRdb's table has in-frame clones only and misses some. The table shows tens of thousands of clones, with roughly 84% occurring only once. Sequenced: peripheral blood. Receptors were obtained from a human donor in a cohort sampled during active COVID-19.

The CDR3, as DNA: TGCGCCAGCAGCTTGGTCCTGGGGGCGAGTGAAAAACTGTTTTTT. It translates to CASSLVLGASEKLFF. The chain joins TRBV5-1 to TRBJ1-4, with D possibly being TRBD1 (6 bases). The CDR3 is made up of 15 amino acids. Between the trimmed V and J ends, which lost 0 bases and 7 bases, there was a span of 13 bases. Looked up from germline, CDR1 is SGHRS and CDR2 is YFSETQ.

Written as DNA, the CDR3 is TGCAGTGCTAGTAGCGGGAGGGCCTACGAGCAGTACTTC. Translating gives CSASSGRAYEQYF. The J gene is TRBJ2-7, the V gene TRBV20-1, with 11 nucleotides matching TRBD2. Germline V gives CDR1 DFQATT, CDR2 SNEGSKA (reference sequence). This CDR3 comprises 13 residues. V shed 3 bases and J 2 bases; nucleotides not matched to a gene: 0.

The rearrangement uses TRBV28 and TRBJ1-1; a weak D match, TRBD1 (6 bases). Germline loops: CDR1 MDHEN, CDR2 SYDVKM. V lost 3 bases and J lost 2, with 10 bases in between. The CDR3 is made up of 14 amino acids. The CDR3 nucleotides read TGTGCCAGCAGTTTGGGCAGGGGTAACACTGAAGCTTTCTTT. Protein: CASSLGRGNTEAFF.

The J gene is TRBJ2-2, the V gene TRBV5-1; D is possibly TRBD2 (5 bases). The germline V and J ends were trimmed by 4 bases and 4 bases, with 8 bases remaining between them. This CDR3 spans 13 amino acids. Germline V lookup: CDR1 SGHRS, CDR2 YFSETQ. CDR3: CASSLEGTGELFF. In DNA form, the CDR3 reads TGCGCCAGCAGCCTCGAGGGCACCGGGGAGCTGTTTTTT.

This chain connects TRBV3-1 (or the pseudogene TRBV3-2) to TRBJ1-1; 7 nucleotides align to TRBD1. Germline loops: CDR1 LGHDT, CDR2 YNNKEL (reference sequence). The CDR3 is made up of 14 amino acids. Trimming took 4 bases from V and 10 from J; bases not matched to a gene: 12. Written as DNA, the CDR3 is TGTGCCAGCAGCCTTGGACAGGATCCGGGGAGAGCTTTCTTT. Protein sequence: CASSLGQDPGRAFF.

The chain links TRBV11-2 to TRBJ2-1; 12 nucleotides agree with TRBD2. CDR1 is SGHAT and CDR2 is FQNNGV in the germline V gene. CDR3 length: 17 residues. Trimming cost V 0 bases and J 8 bases; bases outside gene matches: 8. In nucleotides, the CDR3 is TGTGCCAGCAGCTTAGATCGGCTAGCGGGAGGGCGGGATGAGCAGTTCTTC. Its translation is CASSLDRLAGGRDEQFF.

V gene TRBV5-1 combines with J gene TRBJ1-1, with D tentatively TRBD1 (6 bases). CDR3 length: 16 amino acids. V gave up 1 base and J gave up 3 bases, with 16 bases separating them. CDR1 and CDR2 (germline): SGHRS, YFSETQ. CDR3 sequence reads: CASSLIAGQFDTEAFF. In DNA form, the CDR3 reads TGCGCCAGCAGCTTGATAGCGGGACAATTCGACACTGAAGCTTTCTTT.

Points on this clone: In the same sample, other DNA sequences code for this CDR3. The rearrangement links TRBV30 to TRBJ1-1, with D maybe TRBD1 (5 bases). Trimming cost V 1 base and J 1 base, with 7 bases left between them. Germline CDR1 GTSNPN, CDR2 SVGIG (reference sequence). This CDR3 comprises 13 residues. The CDR3 protein is CAWSDQGNTEAFF. In nucleotides, the CDR3 is TGTGCCTGGAGTGATCAGGGGAACACTGAAGCTTTCTTT.

The rearrangement uses TRBV18 and TRBJ1-5; 7 bases line up with TRBD1. The CDR3 is 15 residues long. CDR1 and CDR2 (germline): KGHSH, LQKENI. J lost 2 bases, V lost 5 bases, and 6 bases had no gene match. The CDR3 DNA reads as TGTGCCAGCTCATTTGAGGGGGCACGCAATCAGCCCCAGCATTTT. Translating it yields CASSFEGARNQPQHF.

The rearrangement links TRBV21-1 to TRBJ2-1; the table calls TRBD1, which could not be checked here. TRBV21-1 is given as a pseudogene. There are 17 residues in the CDR3. Here the CDR3 reads CASSKRTGGEGYNEQFF. The CDR3 nucleotides are TGTGCCAGCAGCAAAAGGACAGGGGGAGAAGGCTACAATGAGCAGTTCTTC.

The V and J genes are TRBV7-8 and TRBJ2-7, with 8 bases fitting TRBD2. The germline CDR1 and CDR2 sequences are SGHVS and FQNEAQ. Unmatched junction bases numbered 22, after V lost 5 bases and J lost 7 bases. The CDR3 is 18 amino acids. The CDR3 loop reads CASSPYRGGGGIRYEQYF. CDR3 DNA: TGTGCCAGCAGCCCTTATAGGGGTGGCGGGGGGATTAGGTATGAGCAGTACTTC.

The rearrangement joins TRBV9 to TRBJ2-2, with a weak D call TRBD2 (7 bases). The V and J ends lost 10 bases and 0 bases respectively, with 16 bases between them. Germline V gene data show CDR1 as SGDLS and CDR2 as YYNGEE. CDR3 length: 15 residues. CDR3 DNA: TGTGCCTTCATGGGGAGGGGGTCGAACACCGGGGAGCTGTTTTTT. Translated: CAFMGRGSNTGELFF.

This chain links TRBV5-1 with TRBJ2-3; 8 positions match TRBD2. Trimming cost V 3 bases and J 4 bases; bases outside gene matches: 13. Germline CDR1 SGHRS, CDR2 YFSETQ. The CDR3 spans 17 residues. The DNA for the CDR3 is TGCGCCAGCAGCTCGAAACTTCGAGCGGGAGCGGCAGATACGCAGTATTTT. Translation gives CASSSKLRAGAADTQYF.

The chain is built from TRBV6-5 and TRBJ1-6, with 7 bases fitting TRBD1. This CDR3 has 14 residues. Germline CDR1 is MNHEY and CDR2 is SVGAGI. The V gene end was trimmed by 4 bases and the J gene end by 7 bases; junction bases not matched to a gene: 4. The CDR3 loop is CASSSYRGNSPLHF. In DNA form, the CDR3 reads TGTGCCAGCAGTTCATACAGGGGCAATTCACCCCTCCACTTT.

The chain is built from TRBV7-2 and TRBJ2-1, with 7 nucleotides matching TRBD1. Germline V gene lookup returns CDR1 SGHTA and CDR2 FQGNSA. V lost 5 bases and J lost 7; bases outside the gene matches: 5. The CDR3 length is 13 residues. The CDR3 nucleotides are TGTGCCAGCAGCCCTACAGGGGAAAATGAGCAGTTCTTC. Translation gives CASSPTGENEQFF.

The genes are TRBV27 and TRBJ2-7; D perhaps matches TRBD2 (7 bases). The CDR3 extends over 15 amino acids. Per germline, CDR1 MNHEY and CDR2 SMNVEV (reference sequence). Trimming shortened V by 3 bases and J by 4 bases, and 16 bases separated the two germline ends. Here the CDR3 reads CASSFRARGGYEQYF. Here the CDR3 DNA reads TGTGCCAGCAGTTTCCGCGCCAGGGGAGGGTACGAGCAGTACTTC.

The V gene is TRBV5-1, the J gene TRBJ2-2, with D uncertain. Trimming removed 4 bases at V and 4 bases at J, with 14 bases between. Germline V gene sequence: CDR1 SGHRS, CDR2 YFSETQ. The CDR3 is made up of 15 amino acids. DNA of the CDR3: TGCGCCAGCAGCGGCGGCAGCGTGGTCACCGGGGAGCTGTTTTTT. Translating it yields CASSGGSVVTGELFF. Variable domain in full (rest from reference TRBV5-1 and TRBJ2-2): KAGVTQTPRYLIKTRGQQVTLSCSPISGHRSVSWYQQTPGQGLQFLFEYFSETQRNKGNFPGRFSGRQFSNSRSEMNVSTLELGDSALYLCASSGGSVVTGELFFGEGSRLTVL.

The rearrangement joins TRBV5-5 to TRBJ2-3; 11 nucleotides align to TRBD1. V was pared by 3 bases and J by 6 bases, with 3 bases of the junction left unmatched. The CDR3 is made up of 14 amino acids. In germline, CDR1 is SGHKS, CDR2 YYEKEE (reference sequence). CDR3 amino acids: CASSWGQGGDTQYF. The CDR3 DNA sequence: TGTGCCAGCAGCTGGGGACAGGGGGGGGATACGCAGTATTTT.